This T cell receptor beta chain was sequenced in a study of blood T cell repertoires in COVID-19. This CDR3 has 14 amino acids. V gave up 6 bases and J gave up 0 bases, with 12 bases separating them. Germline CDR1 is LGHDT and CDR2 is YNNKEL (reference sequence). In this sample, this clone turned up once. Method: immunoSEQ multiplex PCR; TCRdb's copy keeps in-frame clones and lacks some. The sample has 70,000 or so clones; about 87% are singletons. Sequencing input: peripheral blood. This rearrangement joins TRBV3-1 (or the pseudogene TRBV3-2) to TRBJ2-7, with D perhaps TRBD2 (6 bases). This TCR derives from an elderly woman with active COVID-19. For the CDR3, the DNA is TGTGCCAGCAGAGCGACTAGTATCTCCTACGAGCAGTACTTC. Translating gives CASRATSISYEQYF.